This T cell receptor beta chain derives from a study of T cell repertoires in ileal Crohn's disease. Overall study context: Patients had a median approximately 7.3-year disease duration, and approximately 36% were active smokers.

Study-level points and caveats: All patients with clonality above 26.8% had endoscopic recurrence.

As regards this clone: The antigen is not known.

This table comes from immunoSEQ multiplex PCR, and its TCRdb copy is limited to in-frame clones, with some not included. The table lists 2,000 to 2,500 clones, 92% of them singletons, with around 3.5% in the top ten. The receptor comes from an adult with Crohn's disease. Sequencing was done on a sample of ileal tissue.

The CDR3 sequence is CASSAERAGPYNEQFF. CDR3 nucleotides: TGTGCCAGCAGCGCGGAACGAGCGGGGCCCTACAATGAGCAGTTCTTC. This sequence joins TRBV7-3 and TRBJ2-1, with 7 bases fitting TRBD2. Losses at the gene ends were 5 bases for V and 2 bases for J; bases not matched to a gene: 9. This CDR3 spans 16 amino acids. CDR1 and CDR2 (germline): SGHTA, FQGTGA.